The sample holds a few counts of the clone carrying this TCR beta chain. What it binds is unknown. cDNA molecules carried unique molecular identifiers, and template switching added a universal primer site. Using its own MiXCR run on the 5' RACE reads, TCRdb lists one record per CDR3 protein. The sample holds some 1,700,000 distinct CDR3 sequences, less than 40% seen once. V gave up 3 bases and J gave up 1 base; unmatched junction bases: 7. CDR3 length: 16 residues. From germline, CDR1 is MDHEN and CDR2 SYDVKM. The sample comes from a study of identical twins. Study findings and constraints: Sequences that were beta out-of-frame showed weaker excess twin sharing. Clonotypes of the beta chain that were abundant in cord blood carried fewer insertions (memory repertoires showed none). Invariant MAIT and iNKT cells are populations that could partly confound zero-insertion analyses.

The rearrangement links TRBV28 to TRBJ1-1, with 8 nucleotides matching TRBD1. The origin of this receptor is a newborn girl in good health. Sequenced sample: cord blood. CDR3 in DNA: TGTGCCAGCAGTTTTGGCAGGGGGCTGGGGAACACTGAAGCTTTCTTT. This sequence encodes CASSFGRGLGNTEAFF.